This T cell receptor beta chain was recorded in a study of shared T cell receptors in the human thymus. This table comes from immunoSEQ multiplex PCR, and its TCRdb copy is limited to in-frame clones, with some not included. This table holds some 640,000 clones, 80% to 90% found once. V lost 1 base to trimming and J lost 4 bases, with 26 bases between them. The CDR3 runs to 19 residues. Germline V CDR1 and CDR2: MGHRA, YSYEKL. These same data were also listed under a study on human thymus T cells. That paper states: Donors consisted of healthy Finnish infants (having corrective surgery for congenital heart defects). Resected material from corrective heart surgery provided the thymus tissue analysed. Thymic and blood repertoires appeared to show biased V and J gene usage. Related research has reported that thymic repertoires overlap highly among unrelated individuals.

The V gene is TRBV4-1, the J gene TRBJ2-7; D is ambiguous. The sequence came from a boy under three years old with a congenital heart defect. Sequencing was carried out using thymocytes. The CDR3 DNA sequence: TGCGCCAGCAGCCAAGGCTTAAAAGCAGGTAGTCGGATTGATTACGAGCAGTACTTC. Translated: CASSQGLKAGSRIDYEQYF.